The rows below give T cell receptor beta chains drawn from one sample of a study of shared clonotypes between healthy human individuals. This table comes from immunoSEQ multiplex PCR, and its TCRdb copy is limited to in-frame clones, with some not included. The data contain about 1.1 million clones, around 78% of them singletons. Input material: memory CD4+ T cells from PBMCs. These receptors all come from a man younger than 35 in good health. Some clones in this sample may be carry-over from other donors' samples. CDR3s include the opening cysteine and the closing phenylalanine or tryptophan.

>TRBJ1-2|TRBV21-1|14
CASSIRPDSHGYTF
>TRBJ2-5|TRBV9|16
CASSVFSGRSGETQYF
>TRBJ2-5|TRBV29-1|12
CSVETGVETQYF
>TRBJ2-1|TRBV7-2|14
CASSFEQVINEQFF
>TRBJ1-2|TRBV6-5|12
CASRGTLEGYTF
>TRBJ1-2|TRBV5-6|14
CASSFLGTGYGYTF
>TRBJ2-3|TRBV2|15
CASSERAGGGDTQYF
>TRBJ2-2|TRBV6-6|16
CASSSLPSANTGELFF
>TRBJ2-3|TRBV29-1|10
CSVEGQTGKF
>TRBJ2-5|TRBV27|13
CASSLRYQETQYF
>TRBJ2-3|TRBV9|13
CASSVVGSDTQYF
>TRBJ2-5|TRBV5-6|13
CASSYLRGETQYF
>TRBJ1-4|TRBV19|13
CASSPQGSEKLFF
>TRBJ2-5|TRBV7-2|16
CASSLGSTSGIETQYF
>TRBJ2-5|TRBV5-5|15
CASTLGAGGQETQYF
>TRBJ2-7|TRBV2|16
CASSGVARGLSYEQYF
>TRBJ2-7|TRBV13|15
CASSPRRQGTREQYF
>TRBJ1-1|TRBV7-2|13
CASSLHRDTEAFF
>TRBJ2-1|TRBV28|15
CASTGGTSPSDEQFF
>TRBJ1-1|TRBV10-3|15
CAIREDRVDGTEAFF
>TRBJ2-3|TRBV30|13
CAWNRGITDTQYF
>TRBJ1-4|TRBV19|14
CASSSGATNEKLFF
>TRBJ1-1|TRBV7-3|15
CASSLLGRLNTEAFF
>TRBJ1-5|TRBV19|17
CASSLSPRQVFLPPQHF
>TRBJ2-3|TRBV5-1|16
CASSLAVQTSTDTQYF
>TRBJ1-4|TRBV4-1|16
CATRRRRADGNEKLFF
>TRBJ2-3|TRBV7-2|14
CASSSGTRGGTQYF
>TRBJ2-1|TRBV9|14
CASTPTTTYNEQFF